This T cell receptor (beta chain) is drawn from a study of cytotoxic CD8 clonotypes in ibrutinib-treated CLL. Points from the study as a whole: Researchers report that baseline clonality outpaced age-matched healthy donors and tracked circulating CD8+ T-cell counts.

CDR3 size: 12 residues. Germline V CDR1 and CDR2: SNHLY, FYNNEI. The V gene lost 4 bases and the J gene lost 4 bases, with 8 bases spanning the gap. As concerns this clone: No antigen is known for it.

The protocol was immunoSEQ multiplex PCR, while the TCRdb copy is restricted to in-frame clones and leaves out a portion. The data contain around 140,000 clones, over 75% of them singletons. The V gene is TRBV2, the J gene TRBJ2-7; D remains unclear. The sequence was collected from a human donor with chronic lymphocytic leukemia. Here the sequenced sample was PBMCs, taken after 24 months of ibrutinib treatment. The CDR3 reads CASSALGYEQYF. The CDR3 DNA reads as TGTGCCAGCAGTGCGTTGGGTTACGAGCAGTACTTC.